The 19 T cell receptor beta chains below come from one sample, sequenced in a study of regulatory T cells in long-lasting Graves disease. For TCR beta, libraries came from iRepertoire HTBI primers and Arm-PCR of CDR3 regions. TCRdb independently ran MiXCR on the multiplex PCR reads; one entry per CDR3 protein. The sample holds over 500,000 distinct CDR3 sequences; roughly 16% are singletons and the top ten take around 19%. Time point indicated: newly diagnosed GD, antithyroid drugs for less than 3 months. RNA from PBMCs was the source of the TCR library. These same data were also listed under a study on T cells in Graves' hyperthyroidism and ophthalmopathy.

The sample here was peripheral blood mononuclear cells (PBMCs), taken at new diagnosis, from a patient treated with antithyroid drugs. Receptors originate from a woman in her twenties or thirties with Graves disease.

This clonotype occurred a few times. The chain recombines TRBV4-2 with TRBJ1-1; 9 bases match TRBD1. The CDR3 has 13 amino acids. Unmatched junction bases numbered 4, after V lost 1 base and J lost 10 bases. Germline-derived CDR1 and CDR2 are LGHNA and YNFKEQ. The CDR3 loop is CASSQGQGVVAFF. The DNA for the CDR3 is TGTGCCAGCAGCCAAGGACAGGGGGTGGTAGCTTTCTTT.

This sequence joins TRBV5-1 and TRBJ2-3; 9 nucleotides match TRBD2. Looked up from germline, CDR1 is SGHRS and CDR2 is YFSETQ. V lost 0 bases and J lost 2; bases outside the gene matches: 7. The CDR3 is made up of 17 amino acids. The CDR3 sequence: CASSLGALAGNTDTQYF. The DNA of the CDR3 is TGCGCCAGCAGCTTGGGAGCGCTAGCGGGAAACACAGATACGCAGTATTTT.

This clonotype was seen only once. The J gene is TRBJ2-1, the V gene TRBV19; D call uncertain. The CDR3 is made up of 15 amino acids. The V gene lost 1 base and the J gene lost 2 bases, with 9 bases spanning the gap. CDR1 is LNHDA, CDR2 SQIVND, per germline (reference sequence). The CDR3 loop is CASSIGVRTYNEQFF. In nucleotides, the CDR3 is TGTGCCAGTAGTATAGGCGTCCGGACCTACAATGAGCAGTTCTTC.

Comments on this clonotype: Just one base apart from a much larger clone, this may be a read error. The chain combines TRBV6-9 with TRBJ2-3; TRBD2 is a possible D gene (6 bases). The CDR3 length is 16 residues. Germline CDR1 MNHGY, CDR2 SVAAGI. The CDR3 loop reads CASSYSHSGSTDTRYF. CDR3 bases: TGTGCCAGCAGTTACTCCCATAGCGGTAGCACAGATACGCGGTATTTT.

The table lists this clonotype with many counts. The rearrangement links TRBV11-2 to TRBJ2-1, with TRBD2 matching 15 bases. The J call may be wrong; the DNA end is better matched by TRBJ2-5. The CDR3 extends over 19 amino acids. CDR1 and CDR2 from the germline V gene are SGHAT and FQNNGV. CDR3 in amino acids: CASSLFHGTSGRRQETQYF. The CDR3, as DNA: TGTGCCAGCAGCTTATTCCACGGGACTAGCGGGAGGCGGCAAGAGACCCAGTACTTC.

V is TRBV10-1 and J is TRBJ2-7; TRBD1 matches 8 bases. Germline loops: CDR1 WNHNN, CDR2 SYGVQD (reference sequence). The CDR3 is 16 amino acids. With 4 bases clipped from V and 3 bases from J, the junction kept 11 bases outside the gene matches. The CDR3 DNA reads TGCGCCAGCAGTGGGGATGGTGGGACAGGTATCTACGAGCAGTACTTC. The encoded protein is CASSGDGGTGIYEQYF.

The table lists this clonotype with a few counts. The chain couples TRBV29-1 to TRBJ2-7; the D gene could be TRBD1 or TRBD2 (7 bases each). With 7 bases removed from V and 7 bases from J, the gap between germline ends came to 20 bases. The V gene's germline CDR1 is SQVTM and CDR2 ANQGSEA. The CDR3 is 13 amino acids. This CDR3 is CSASQGGDREQYF. CDR3 bases: TGCAGCGCCTCCCAGGGGGGGGATAGAGAGCAGTACTTC.

The chain recombines TRBV6-5 with TRBJ2-7; 9 bases fit TRBD2. Germline assignment: CDR1 MNHEY and CDR2 SVGAGI. CDR3 length: 15 residues. Trimming cost V 4 bases and J 3 bases; bases outside gene matches: 7. CDR3 nucleotide sequence: TGTGCCAGCAGTTGGACTAGCGCGACCCTCTACGAGCAGTACTTC. Translated: CASSWTSATLYEQYF.

On this clonotype itself: It may be a read error: a sequence one base away is much more abundant. V usage is TRBV5-1 and J usage is TRBJ1-2; maybe TRBD1 (5 bases). V was pared by 4 bases and J by 8 bases, with 9 bases between. The CDR3 extends over 11 amino acids. The germline V gene encodes CDR1 SGHRS and CDR2 YFSETQ. The CDR3 region is CASSARTGYTF. The DNA of the CDR3 is TGCGCCAGCAGCGCCAGGACAGGCTACACCTTC.

In its sample, this clonotype was seen a few times. This sequence joins TRBV18 and TRBJ1-4; D is unclear. Trimming removed 5 bases from V and 5 bases from J, with 15 bases in between. The CDR3 is 15 residues long. Germline V gene lookup returns CDR1 KGHSH and CDR2 LQKENI. The CDR3 reads CASSVDVLRNEKLFF. Here the CDR3 DNA reads TGTGCCAGCTCAGTCGATGTGTTGAGAAATGAAAAACTGTTTTTT.

This chain joins TRBV19 and TRBJ2-1, with 9 bases matching TRBD1. Trimming at V came to 5 bases and at J to 2 bases, leaving 1 base not matched to a gene. The CDR3 runs to 14 residues. The germline gives CDR1 LNHDA, CDR2 SQIVND (reference sequence). Here the CDR3 reads CASSGQGTYNEQFF. The CDR3 DNA reads TGTGCCAGTAGTGGACAGGGGACCTACAATGAGCAGTTCTTC.

This clonotype was counted at least ten times. The J gene is TRBJ2-5, the V gene TRBV19; D assignment may be TRBD1 or TRBD2 (5 bases each). Trimming shortened V by 5 bases and J by 5 bases, and 18 bases separated the two germline ends. Germline CDR1 and CDR2: LNHDA and SQIVND (reference sequence). The CDR3 has 15 amino acids. This CDR3 reads CASSVWGTADETQYF. As DNA, the CDR3 is TGTGCCAGTAGTGTTTGGGGGACGGCCGATGAGACCCAGTACTTC.

This clonotype was recorded many times. This chain connects TRBV27 to TRBJ1-1, with a weak D call TRBD1 (5 bases). The CDR3 is 14 amino acids. In germline, CDR1 is MNHEY, CDR2 SMNVEV (reference sequence). V lost 5 bases, J lost 3 bases, and 13 bases lay in between. Here the CDR3 reads CASSPRQTYTEAFF. CDR3 in DNA: TGTGCCAGCAGTCCACGACAGACATACACTGAAGCTTTCTTT.

This clonotype occurred many times. The gene calls are TRBV5-1 and TRBJ2-1, with D possibly being TRBD1 (6 bases). Trimming stripped 0 bases from V and 9 bases from J, with 13 bases between. The CDR3 loop spans 14 amino acids. From germline, CDR1 is SGHRS and CDR2 YFSETQ. The CDR3 nucleotides are TGCGCCAGCAGCTTGGATTTGAGGGGGAGTGAGCAGTTCTTC. This codes for CASSLDLRGSEQFF.

This clonotype was detected a few times. The chain recombines TRBV9 with TRBJ2-5; 7 bases align to TRBD2. V was clipped by 0 bases and J by 2 bases; unmatched bases: 4. The CDR3 is 15 residues long. Germline lookup yields CDR1 SGDLS and CDR2 YYNGEE. The CDR3 sequence is CASSVVPREQETQYF. DNA of the CDR3: TGTGCCAGCAGCGTAGTCCCGCGGGAGCAAGAGACCCAGTACTTC.

The table lists this clonotype with a few counts. This chain uses TRBV2 with TRBJ1-2, with TRBD1 as a possible D gene (6 bases). The CDR3 is made up of 13 amino acids. CDR1 is SNHLY, CDR2 FYNNEI, per germline. V dropped 10 bases and J dropped 3 bases, with 15 bases sitting between them. CDR3 loop: CANRRAGDYGYTF. CDR3 DNA: TGTGCCAATCGAAGGGCAGGGGACTATGGCTACACCTTC.

On this clonotype itself: The junction shows a germline mismatch at one end, possibly a read error. The J gene is TRBJ1-2, the V gene TRBV28, with D perhaps matching TRBD1 (5 bases). Germline V gene lookup returns CDR1 MDHEN and CDR2 SYDVKM. The CDR3 totals 13 residues. The CDR3 sequence is CAISEAPRDGYTF. CDR3 coding DNA: TGTGCCATCAGTGAGGCTCCCCGGGACGGCTACACCTTC.

This clonotype was recorded a few times. This chain joins TRBV7-6 and TRBJ1-5; D may be TRBD1 (6 bases). CDR1 SGHVS and CDR2 FNYEAQ come from the germline V gene. V shed 2 bases and J shed 2 bases, with 25 bases lying between them. This CDR3 contains 20 residues. The CDR3 sequence: CASSLPPDRIEARGNQPQHF. CDR3 nucleotide sequence: TGTGCCAGCAGCTTACCACCAGACAGGATAGAAGCGAGGGGCAATCAGCCCCAGCATTTT.

The chain has TRBV19 and TRBJ2-2, with TRBD1 as a possible D gene (6 bases). Germline-derived CDR1 and CDR2 are LNHDA and SQIVND (reference sequence). The CDR3 spans 13 residues. V lost 8 bases to trimming and J lost 10 bases, with 17 bases between them. In DNA form, the CDR3 reads TGTGCCAGTGGATCAAACAGGGCTCTGGAGCTGTTTTTT. It is translated as CASGSNRALELFF. Supplemented by reference TRBV19 and TRBJ2-2, the full variable domain reads DGGITQSPKYLFRKEGQNVTLSCEQNLNHDAMYWYRQDPGQGLRLIYYSQIVNDFQKGDIAEGYSVSREKKESFPLTVTSAQKNPTAFYLCASGSNRALELFFGEGSRLTVL.